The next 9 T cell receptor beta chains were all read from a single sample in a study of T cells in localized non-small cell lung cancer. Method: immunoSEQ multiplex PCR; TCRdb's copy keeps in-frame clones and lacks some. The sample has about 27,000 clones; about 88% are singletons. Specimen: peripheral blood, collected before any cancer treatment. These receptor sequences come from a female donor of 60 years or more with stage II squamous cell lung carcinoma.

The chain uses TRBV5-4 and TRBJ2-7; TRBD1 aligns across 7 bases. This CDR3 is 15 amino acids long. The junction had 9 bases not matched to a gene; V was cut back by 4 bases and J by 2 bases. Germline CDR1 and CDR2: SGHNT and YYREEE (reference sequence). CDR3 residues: CASSPDRVHAYEQYF. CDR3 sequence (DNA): TGTGCCAGCAGCCCCGACAGGGTTCACGCCTACGAGCAGTACTTC.

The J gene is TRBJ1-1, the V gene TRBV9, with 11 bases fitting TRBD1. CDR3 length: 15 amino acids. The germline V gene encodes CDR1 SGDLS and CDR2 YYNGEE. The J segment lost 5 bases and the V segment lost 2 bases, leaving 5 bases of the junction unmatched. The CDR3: CASSVQGQGVTEAFF. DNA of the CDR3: TGTGCCAGCAGCGTTCAGGGACAGGGGGTAACTGAAGCTTTCTTT.

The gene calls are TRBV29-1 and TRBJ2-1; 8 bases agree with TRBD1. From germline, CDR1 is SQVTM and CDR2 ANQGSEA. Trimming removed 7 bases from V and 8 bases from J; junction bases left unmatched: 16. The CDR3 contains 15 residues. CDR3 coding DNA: TGCAGCGCTCCAATACGGACAGGGATACGCCATGAGCAGTTCTTC. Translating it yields CSAPIRTGIRHEQFF.

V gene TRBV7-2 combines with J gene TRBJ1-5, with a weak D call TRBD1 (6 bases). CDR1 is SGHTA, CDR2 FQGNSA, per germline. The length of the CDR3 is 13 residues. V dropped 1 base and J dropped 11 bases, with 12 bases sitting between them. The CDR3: CASSLEEGGTQHF. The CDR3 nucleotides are TGTGCCAGCAGCTTAGAGGAGGGGGGGACCCAGCATTTT.

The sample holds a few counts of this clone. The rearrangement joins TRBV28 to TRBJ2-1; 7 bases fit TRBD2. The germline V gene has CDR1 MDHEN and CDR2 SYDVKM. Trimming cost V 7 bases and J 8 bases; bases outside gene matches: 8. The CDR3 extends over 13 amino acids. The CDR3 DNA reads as TGTGCCAGCATTATGAGGGCGGGGGATGAGCAGTTCTTC. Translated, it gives CASIMRAGDEQFF.

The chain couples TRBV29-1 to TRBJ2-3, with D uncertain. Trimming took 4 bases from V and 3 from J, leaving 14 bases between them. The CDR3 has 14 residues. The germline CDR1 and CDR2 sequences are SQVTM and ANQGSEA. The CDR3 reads CSVGKVVATDTQYF. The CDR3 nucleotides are TGCAGCGTTGGGAAGGTGGTTGCAACAGATACGCAGTATTTT.

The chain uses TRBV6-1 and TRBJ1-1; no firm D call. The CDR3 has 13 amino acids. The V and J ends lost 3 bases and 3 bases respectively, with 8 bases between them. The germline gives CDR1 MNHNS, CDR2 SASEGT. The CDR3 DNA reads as TGTGCCAGCAGTGAGTATGGGGACACTGAAGCTTTCTTT. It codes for CASSEYGDTEAFF.

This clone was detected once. The CDR3 coding sequence is TGTGCCATCAGCATGGACAGCTACCCTAACTATGGCTACACCTTC. This encodes CAISMDSYPNYGYTF. The chain has TRBV10-3 and TRBJ1-2; maybe TRBD1 (6 bases). Trimming left V 6 bases short and J 0 bases short, with 14 bases between. The CDR3 has 15 residues. The germline gives CDR1 ENHRY, CDR2 SYGVKD.

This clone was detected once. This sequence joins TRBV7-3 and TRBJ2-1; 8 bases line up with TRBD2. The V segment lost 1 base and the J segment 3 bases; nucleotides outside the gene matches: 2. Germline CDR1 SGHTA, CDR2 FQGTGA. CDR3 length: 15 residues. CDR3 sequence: CASSLKRGSYNEQFF. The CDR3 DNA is TGTGCCAGCAGCTTAAAGCGGGGGAGCTACAATGAGCAGTTCTTC.